The next 24 T cell receptor beta chains were all read from a single sample in a study of response to subunit inactivated influenza vaccine. One entry per CDR3 protein results from TCRdb running MiXCR on the RT-PCR reads. The sample carries some 540,000 distinct CDR3 sequences, roughly 25% recorded once. These data were likewise used in another study, on T cells expressing NK-cell markers. That paper notes: What made the TCR beta cDNA was 5'RACE template switching with UMIs.

This specimen consisted of CD4+ T cells sorted from PBMCs, obtained roughly 12 days after vaccination. These receptors originate from a man over 45 who received an inactivated influenza vaccine.

The V gene is TRBV12-3 or TRBV12-4, the J gene TRBJ2-3, with 14 positions matching TRBD2. The V and J ends lost 1 base and 10 bases, in that order; junction bases with no gene match: 13. The CDR3 totals 18 residues. CDR3 sequence reads: CASSLGGTSGGLAVAQYF. CDR3 nucleotides: TGTGCCAGCAGTTTAGGGGGGACTAGCGGGGGCCTCGCCGTCGCGCAGTATTTT.

This clonotype showed up just a few times. V usage is TRBV3-1 and J usage is TRBJ2-7; D gene uncertain. V lost 4 bases, J lost 2 bases, and 12 bases lay in between. The CDR3 runs 14 residues. Germline V gives CDR1 LGHDT, CDR2 YNNKEL (reference sequence). CDR3 protein: CASSRGHNTYEQYF. The DNA for the CDR3 is TGTGCCAGCAGCCGAGGTCACAATACCTACGAGCAGTACTTC.

This clonotype was picked up many times. This chain uses TRBV7-2 with TRBJ1-1; 8 bases are shared with TRBD1. V trimming: 5 bases; J trimming: 4 bases; junction bases outside the gene matches: 3. This CDR3 comprises 13 residues. Germline V gives CDR1 SGHTA, CDR2 FQGNSA. CDR3 nucleotides: TGTGCCAGCAGCCAGGGGGCGCGCACTGAAGCTTTCTTT. Protein product: CASSQGARTEAFF. The whole variable domain, remainder taken from reference TRBV7-2 and TRBJ1-1, is GAGVSQSPSNKVTEKGKDVELRCDPISGHTALYWYRQSLGQGLEFLIYFQGNSAPDKSGLPSDRFSAERTGGSVSTLTIQRTQQEDSAVYLCASSQGARTEAFFGQGTRLTVV.

The chain joins TRBV11-2 to TRBJ2-7; possible D gene TRBD2, 6 bases. The CDR3 consists of 15 residues. Per germline, CDR1 SGHAT and CDR2 FQNNGV. V lost 1 base to trimming and J lost 6 bases, with 16 bases between them. CDR3 sequence: CASSLVGRVGGEQYF. The CDR3 bases are TGTGCCAGCAGCTTAGTGGGCAGGGTGGGGGGCGAGCAGTACTTC.

The table lists this clonotype with a few counts. The V gene is TRBV28, the J gene TRBJ2-1, with TRBD2 matching 14 bases. V trimming: 5 bases; J trimming: 2 bases; junction bases outside the gene matches: 8. Germline CDR1 MDHEN, CDR2 SYDVKM. This CDR3 spans 18 amino acids. The CDR3 sequence is CASSRTSGRFPTYNEQFF. As DNA, the CDR3 is TGTGCCAGCAGTCGGACTAGCGGGAGGTTTCCCACCTACAATGAGCAGTTCTTC.

The gene calls are TRBV10-2 and TRBJ2-6; tentatively, D is TRBD2 (6 bases). V lost 0 bases, J lost 2 bases, and 17 bases lay in between. The CDR3 sequence is 19 residues long. Germline values: CDR1 WSHSY, CDR2 SAAADI. CDR3 residues: CASSESAAGGWTGANVLTF. CDR3 sequence (DNA): TGCGCCAGCAGTGAGTCGGCGGCAGGAGGGTGGACTGGGGCCAACGTCCTGACTTTC.

The chain links TRBV13 to TRBJ2-5, with 11 nucleotides matching TRBD1. The ends lost 5 bases at V and 5 bases at J; junction bases unmatched: 13. The CDR3 sequence is 17 residues long. Looked up from germline, CDR1 is PRHDT and CDR2 is FYEKMQ (reference sequence). CDR3 coding DNA: TGTGCCAGCAGCCACCGTATAGCCGGGACAGGGGGGGAGACCCAGTACTTC. This encodes CASSHRIAGTGGETQYF. Filled out from reference TRBV13 and TRBJ2-5, the complete variable domain reads AAGVIQSPRHLIKEKRETATLKCYPIPRHDTVYWYQQGPGQDPQFLISFYEKMQSDKGSIPDRFSAQQFSDYHSELNMSSLELGDSALYFCASSHRIAGTGGETQYFGPGTRLLVL.

The chain links TRBV11-1 to TRBJ2-6, with D possibly being TRBD1 or TRBD2 (5 bases each). Trimming removed 8 bases at V and 0 bases at J, with 20 bases between. The CDR3 loop spans 18 amino acids. Germline values: CDR1 SGHAT, CDR2 FQDESV (reference sequence). This chain's CDR3 is CASRDPKGENSGANVLTF. The CDR3, as DNA: TGTGCCAGCCGGGACCCCAAGGGAGAGAACTCTGGGGCCAACGTCCTGACTTTC.

The rearrangement uses TRBV20-1 and TRBJ2-7; TRBD2 matches at 7 bases. V was clipped by 6 bases and J by 3 bases; unmatched bases: 5. CDR1 is DFQATT and CDR2 is SNEGSKA in the germline V gene (reference sequence). This CDR3 spans 12 amino acids. Written as DNA, the CDR3 is TGCAGTGCAGGGACTATAGGCTACGAGCAGTACTTC. Translated: CSAGTIGYEQYF.

The chain carries TRBV15 and TRBJ2-3; D is undetermined. The length of the CDR3 is 12 residues. Trimming removed 5 bases at V and 2 bases at J, with 5 bases between. CDR1 LNHNV and CDR2 YYDKDF come from the germline V gene (reference sequence). In DNA, the CDR3 is TGTGCCACCAGCGTTAACACAGATACGCAGTATTTT. This codes for CATSVNTDTQYF.

This clonotype was seen only a few times. The rearrangement links TRBV14 to TRBJ2-5, with 8 nucleotides matching TRBD2. Trimming removed 0 bases from V and 4 bases from J; junction bases left unmatched: 10. The CDR3 is 17 residues long. The V gene's germline CDR1 is SGHDN and CDR2 FVKESK. The CDR3 region has the DNA TGTGCCAGCAGCCAAGAGTATACAGCGGGAGATGTAGAGACCCAGTACTTC. Translated: CASSQEYTAGDVETQYF.

This chain joins TRBV19 and TRBJ2-1; D is perhaps TRBD1 (5 bases). Trimming removed 1 base at V and 7 bases at J, with 11 bases between. Looked up from germline, CDR1 is LNHDA and CDR2 is SQIVND (reference sequence). The CDR3 is 14 residues long. DNA of the CDR3: TGTGCCAGTAGTATAGGGCAGGGTGTAAATGAGCAGTTCTTC. This sequence encodes CASSIGQGVNEQFF.

This rearrangement joins TRBV5-1 to TRBJ2-2, with 8 bases lining up with TRBD1. In germline, CDR1 is SGHRS, CDR2 YFSETQ. Losses at the gene ends were 0 bases for V and 6 bases for J; bases not matched to a gene: 4. This CDR3 has 15 amino acids. The CDR3 DNA reads as TGCGCCAGCAGCTTGGCGGCAGGGGGCTCCGGGGAGCTGTTTTTT. Translated, it gives CASSLAAGGSGELFF.

This clonotype was picked up many times. At one boundary the junction diverges from the germline segment, which might be a read error. The chain joins TRBV11-2 to TRBJ2-6; D is unresolved. Germline-derived CDR1 and CDR2 are SGHAT and FQNNGV. CDR3 length: 15 amino acids. CDR3 residues: CASSLSSSGANVLTF. DNA for the CDR3: TGTGCCAGCAGCTTAAGCTCGTCTGGTGCCAACGTCCTGACTTTC.

This clonotype appeared once. The rearrangement joins TRBV18 to TRBJ2-7; the D gene could be TRBD1 or TRBD2 (5 bases each). The ends were cut back, 4 bases at V and 7 bases at J, with 14 bases in the middle. Germline V gene sequence: CDR1 KGHSH, CDR2 LQKENI. The CDR3 contains 13 residues. CDR3 region: CASSLFGTREQYF. In DNA form, the CDR3 reads TGTGCCAGCTCACTCTTTGGGACGAGGGAGCAGTACTTC.

This clonotype has a handful of counts. This chain links TRBV10-3 with TRBJ2-3; D remains unclear. Per germline, CDR1 ENHRY and CDR2 SYGVKD. V shed 7 bases and J shed 2 bases, with 7 bases lying between them. CDR3 length equals 12 residues. This CDR3 is CAIKGDTDTQYF. The CDR3 DNA sequence: TGTGCCATCAAGGGCGACACAGATACGCAGTATTTT.

J is TRBJ2-1 and V is TRBV12-3 or TRBV12-4; 9 bases fit TRBD2. The V segment lost 6 bases and the J segment 6 bases; nucleotides outside the gene matches: 6. This CDR3 spans 14 amino acids. CDR3 residues: CASRTTSGTNEQFF. The CDR3 nucleotides are TGTGCCAGCAGGACGACTAGCGGAACCAATGAGCAGTTCTTC.

The rearrangement joins TRBV10-3 to TRBJ1-6, with D unclear. V lost 0 bases, J lost 4 bases, and 7 bases lay in between. From germline, CDR1 is ENHRY and CDR2 SYGVKD. The CDR3 sequence is 15 residues long. This CDR3 is CAISESRDYNSPLHF. The CDR3 nucleotides are TGTGCCATCAGTGAGTCTAGGGATTATAATTCACCCCTCCACTTT.

This chain uses TRBV5-1 with TRBJ1-2; no firm D call. The CDR3 is 14 amino acids. V lost 1 base and J lost 0, with 7 bases in between. Germline CDR1 and CDR2: SGHRS and YFSETQ. This CDR3 reads CASSLTPANYGYTF. CDR3 bases: TGCGCCAGCAGCTTGACTCCCGCTAACTATGGCTACACCTTC.

The chain joins TRBV20-1 to TRBJ1-2; D possibly corresponds to TRBD1 (5 bases). The CDR3 runs to 13 residues. Per germline, CDR1 DFQATT and CDR2 SNEGSKA (reference sequence). The V end was cut by 1 base, the J end by 9 bases, with 15 bases between. The CDR3 spells CSARGSQGLSYTF. The CDR3, as DNA: TGCAGTGCTAGAGGGAGTCAGGGCCTAAGCTACACCTTC.

The rearrangement links TRBV5-1 to TRBJ1-6, with D unclear. CDR3 length: 13 residues. Germline assignment: CDR1 SGHRS and CDR2 YFSETQ. Deletions cut 5 bases from V and 7 bases from J, with 10 bases between. CDR3 protein: CASRVIQNSPLHF. The CDR3 DNA reads TGCGCCAGCAGGGTTATTCAGAATTCACCCCTCCACTTT.

The chain uses TRBV7-8 and TRBJ2-1; TRBD2 matches 9 bases. This CDR3 has 14 amino acids. With 5 bases clipped from V and 9 bases from J, the junction kept 8 bases outside the gene matches. The germline CDR1 and CDR2 sequences are SGHVS and FQNEAQ. The DNA of the CDR3 is TGTGCCAGCAGCACCCATAGCGGGAGCGGTGAGCAGTTCTTC. Its translation: CASSTHSGSGEQFF.

In this sample, this clonotype turned up a few times. The chain recombines TRBV29-1 with TRBJ2-1, with 10 bases fitting TRBD2. Germline CDR1 reads SQVTM; CDR2 reads ANQGSEA. The CDR3 is 14 amino acids. Trimming removed 4 bases from V and 7 bases from J; junction bases left unmatched: 7. In nucleotides, the CDR3 is TGCAGCGTTGCGCGAGCGGGAGGGCCTAATGAGCAGTTCTTC. This gives the protein CSVARAGGPNEQFF.

In this sample, this clonotype turned up a few times. V is TRBV9 and J is TRBJ2-7; perhaps D is TRBD1 or TRBD2 (5 bases each). CDR1 SGDLS and CDR2 YYNGEE come from the germline V gene. The length of the CDR3 is 14 residues. Trimming stripped 0 bases from V and 5 bases from J, with 12 bases between. CDR3 residues: CASSVGPGTNEQYF. As DNA, the CDR3 is TGTGCCAGCAGCGTAGGCCCAGGGACCAACGAGCAGTACTTC.